This TCR beta chain comes out of a study of T cell changes during pregnancy in multiple sclerosis. The CDR3 covers 16 residues. Germline lookup yields CDR1 MNHEY and CDR2 SVGAGI. The ends lost 3 bases at V and 1 base at J; junction bases unmatched: 8. Some clones are missing from TCRdb's copy, which holds only in-frame ones; the method was immunoSEQ multiplex PCR. The sample consists of roughly 93,000 clones, around 90% of them appearing once. This clone was seen a single time. The clonotype was recovered from a female donor in good health, enrolled as a control in a pregnancy study. The sequences come from peripheral blood, collected in the first trimester of pregnancy. The gene calls are TRBV6-5 and TRBJ1-1; 7 bases match TRBD1. Here the CDR3 reads CASSYARTGPNTEAFF. The CDR3 nucleotides are TGTGCCAGCAGTTATGCACGGACAGGACCGAACACTGAAGCTTTCTTT.